This record looks at one TCR beta chain sequence and its context. Its target is not known. This sample is part of a study of cytomegalovirus exposure and HLA in healthy donors. Study-level findings and limits: Reportedly, HLA-A and HLA-B alleles of most subjects were accurately predicted from TCR beta. Sequencing had likely introduced a cluster of highly shared sequence variants as an artifact. Most TCR sequences were seen very rarely across donors, but some public TCRs occurred in many.

In the PCR, 60 Vbeta and 13 Jbeta primers were used. The method was immunoSEQ multiplex PCR; TCRdb's version includes in-frame clones alone and lacks a portion of them. The listing contains 200,000 or so clones. The sequenced sample consisted of PBMCs. This TCR derives from a girl aged 2 to 10 in good health and CMV-seropositive.

The CDR3 spells CASSLDSKIGTGDFYEQYF. The DNA for the CDR3 is TGTGCCAGCAGTTTAGATTCCAAAATTGGGACAGGGGACTTCTACGAGCAGTACTTC. The chain employs TRBV28 and TRBJ2-7, with TRBD1 matching over 10 bases. Germline trimming cut 2 bases from V and 3 bases from J; bases unmatched to any gene: 16. From germline, CDR1 is MDHEN and CDR2 SYDVKM. This CDR3 spans 19 amino acids.